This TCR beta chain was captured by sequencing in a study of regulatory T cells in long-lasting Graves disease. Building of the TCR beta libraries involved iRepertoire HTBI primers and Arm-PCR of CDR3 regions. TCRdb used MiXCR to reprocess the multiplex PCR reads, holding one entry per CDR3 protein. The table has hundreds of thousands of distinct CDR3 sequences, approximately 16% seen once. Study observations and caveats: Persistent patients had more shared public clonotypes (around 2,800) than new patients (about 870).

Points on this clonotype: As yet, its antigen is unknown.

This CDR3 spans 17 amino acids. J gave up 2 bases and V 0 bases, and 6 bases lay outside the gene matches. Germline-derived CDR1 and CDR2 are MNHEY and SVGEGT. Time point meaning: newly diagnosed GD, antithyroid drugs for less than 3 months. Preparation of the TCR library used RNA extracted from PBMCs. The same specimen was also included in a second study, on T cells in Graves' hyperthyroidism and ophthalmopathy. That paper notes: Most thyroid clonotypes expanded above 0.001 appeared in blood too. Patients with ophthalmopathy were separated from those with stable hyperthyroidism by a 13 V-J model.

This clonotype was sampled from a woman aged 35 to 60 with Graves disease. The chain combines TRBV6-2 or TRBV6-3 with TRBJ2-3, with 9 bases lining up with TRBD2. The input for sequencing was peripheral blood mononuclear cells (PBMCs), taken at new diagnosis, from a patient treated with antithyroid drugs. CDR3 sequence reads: CASSYSLSSGDTDTQYF. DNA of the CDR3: TGTGCCAGCAGTTACTCTTTGTCTAGCGGGGACACAGATACGCAGTATTTT.